This T cell receptor beta chain was recovered during a study of cytomegalovirus exposure and HLA in healthy donors. Whole-study results and caveats: Prediction of most subjects' HLA-A and HLA-B alleles by TCR beta sequences was reportedly accurate. Only CMV serostatus was available as immune exposure information. Judged likely to be a sequencing artifact was a cluster of highly shared sequence variants. Presence/absence analyses supposed approximately even sequencing depth among donors.

The CDR3 totals 13 residues. The ends lost 5 bases at V and 10 bases at J; junction bases unmatched: 4. Germline V gives CDR1 SGHNT, CDR2 YYREEE (reference sequence). Only a few counts were recorded for this clone. Its antigen is not identified. The PCR ran on 60 Vbeta and 13 Jbeta primers. The table came from immunoSEQ multiplex PCR; TCRdb's copy has only in-frame clones and leaves some out. The sample has approximately 87,000 clones, almost 85% seen once. This sequence was found in a young woman in good health and CMV-seropositive. The V call is TRBV5-4, the J call TRBJ1-6; 9 nucleotides line up with TRBD1. Sequenced material: PBMCs. The CDR3 nucleotides are TGTGCCAGCAGGGGACAGGGAGCGTCACCCCTCCACTTT. Its translation is CASRGQGASPLHF.